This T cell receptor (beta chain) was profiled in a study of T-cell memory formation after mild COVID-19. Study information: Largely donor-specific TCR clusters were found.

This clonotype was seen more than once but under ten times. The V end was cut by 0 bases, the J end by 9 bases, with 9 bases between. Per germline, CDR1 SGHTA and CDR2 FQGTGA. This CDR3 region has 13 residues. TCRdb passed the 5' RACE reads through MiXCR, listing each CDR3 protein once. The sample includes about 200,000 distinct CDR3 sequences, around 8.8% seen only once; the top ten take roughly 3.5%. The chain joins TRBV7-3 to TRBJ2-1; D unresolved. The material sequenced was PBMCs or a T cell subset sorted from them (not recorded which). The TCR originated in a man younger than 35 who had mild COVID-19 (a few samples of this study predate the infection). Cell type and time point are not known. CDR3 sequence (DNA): TGTGCCAGCAGCTTAACTAGTATGGCTGAGCAGTTCTTC. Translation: CASSLTSMAEQFF.